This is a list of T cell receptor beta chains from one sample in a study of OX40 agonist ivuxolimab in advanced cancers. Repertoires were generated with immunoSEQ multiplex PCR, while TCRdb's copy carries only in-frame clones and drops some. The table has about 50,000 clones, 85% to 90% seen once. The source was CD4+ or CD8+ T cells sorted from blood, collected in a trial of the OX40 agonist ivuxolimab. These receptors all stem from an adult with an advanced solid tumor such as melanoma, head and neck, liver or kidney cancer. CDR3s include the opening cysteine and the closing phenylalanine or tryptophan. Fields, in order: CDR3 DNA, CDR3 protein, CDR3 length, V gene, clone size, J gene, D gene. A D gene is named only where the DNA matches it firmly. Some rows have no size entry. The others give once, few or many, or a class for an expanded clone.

TGTGCCAGCAGCAAAACCGGGCCCCCCGGCGATACGCAGTATTTT,CASSKTGPPGDTQYF,15,TRBV7-8,NA,TRBJ2-3,NA
TGTGCCAGCAGCTGGACTAGCGGTCGCTACAATGAGCAGTTCTTC,CASSWTSGRYNEQFF,15,TRBV11-3,NA,TRBJ2-1,TRBD2
TGTGCCAGCAGTTCAGGACTAGCGGGAGAAGGGTACGAGCAGTACTTC,CASSSGLAGEGYEQYF,16,TRBV27,NA,TRBJ2-7,TRBD2
TGTGCCAGCAGTAGAGGCGGGAGGTACGAGCAGTACTTC,CASSRGGRYEQYF,13,TRBV27,NA,TRBJ2-7,TRBD2
TGTGCCAGCAGCGTTTCCGGGGGTAACACTGAAGCTTTCTTT,CASSVSGGNTEAFF,14,TRBV9,NA,TRBJ1-1,NA
TGCAGCGTAGGAGGGGGCCTAAGTGAAAAACTGTTTTTT,CSVGGGLSEKLFF,13,TRBV29-1,NA,TRBJ1-4,TRBD1
TGTGCCAGCAGCGAACCCCAGAAAAACATTCAGTACTTC,CASSEPQKNIQYF,13,TRBV5-4,NA,TRBJ2-4,NA
TGTGCCAGCAGCTTAGCGCTGACTAGTAAGGGCGAGCAGTACTTC,CASSLALTSKGEQYF,15,TRBV7-2,NA,TRBJ2-7,NA
TGCAGCGTGCTGGGGGGGGATGAAAAACTGTTTTTT,CSVLGGDEKLFF,12,TRBV29-1,once,TRBJ1-4,NA
TGTGCCAGTAGTCCCCAGACAGGGGACTATGGCTACACCTTC,CASSPQTGDYGYTF,14,TRBV19,NA,TRBJ1-2,TRBD1
TGTGCCAGCAGTGAAGTGTGGCGGGAGGAGACCCAGTACTTC,CASSEVWREETQYF,14,TRBV6-1,NA,TRBJ2-5,TRBD2
TGTGCCAGCAGCCGACCGAGCTCCGAGCAGTACTTC,CASSRPSSEQYF,12,TRBV5-8,few,TRBJ2-7,NA
TGTGCCAGTAGTCTTTATTCGACAGGGCCCTTATCCTACGAGCAGTACTTC,CASSLYSTGPLSYEQYF,17,TRBV19,once,TRBJ2-7,TRBD1
TGCAGCGTTGGGGACAGGGTGTTCACAGATACGCAGTATTTT,CSVGDRVFTDTQYF,14,TRBV29-1,NA,TRBJ2-3,TRBD1
TGTGCCAGCAGCCACCTCGGGCTAGCCTACAATGAGCAGTTCTTC,CASSHLGLAYNEQFF,15,TRBV14,NA,TRBJ2-1,NA
TGTGCCAGCAGCTTGGGCGAGTACAATGAGCAGTTCTTC,CASSLGEYNEQFF,13,TRBV5-4,NA,TRBJ2-1,NA
TGTGCCAGCAGTTCAGGGCCGAGCCAGCCCCAGCATTTT,CASSSGPSQPQHF,13,TRBV2,NA,TRBJ1-5,NA
TGCGCCAGCAGCCAAGCAGCGATGGGGAAAAACATTCAGTACTTC,CASSQAAMGKNIQYF,15,TRBV4-3,NA,TRBJ2-4,NA
TGTGCCAGCAGCTTAGCTTTGGGAAGTAATGAAAAACTGTTTTTT,CASSLALGSNEKLFF,15,TRBV7-2,once,TRBJ1-4,NA
TGTGCCAGCAGTCCCACCGGGACCCCGATTGAAACCCAGTACTTC,CASSPTGTPIETQYF,15,TRBV5-6,NA,TRBJ2-5,NA
TGCAGCGTTGGACGGGACACCTCGTTCTATGGCTACACCTTC,CSVGRDTSFYGYTF,14,TRBV29-1,few,TRBJ1-2,NA
TGTGCCACCAGCAGAGATCTCACTAGCGGGAGGGCCGATGAGCAGTTCTTC,CATSRDLTSGRADEQFF,17,TRBV15,NA,TRBJ2-1,TRBD2
TGTGCCAGCAGGGTCGGGAGGGGAAACACCATATATTTT,CASRVGRGNTIYF,13,TRBV7-9,NA,TRBJ1-3,NA
TGTGCCAGCAGCTTAGATCACAGGGCGGGGGCTTTCTTT,CASSLDHRAGAFF,13,TRBV11-2,NA,TRBJ1-1,NA
TGTGCCAGCACTGTGGGGGGAGTTAGGAATGAGCAGTTCTTC,CASTVGGVRNEQFF,14,TRBV7-9,NA,TRBJ2-1,NA
TGTGCCAGCAGCTTGAGTGGGACTAGCGGATACAATGAGCAGTTCTTC,CASSLSGTSGYNEQFF,16,TRBV7-3,NA,TRBJ2-1,TRBD2
TGCGCCAGCAGCGTTACAGGGGGCTACGAGCAGTACTTC,CASSVTGGYEQYF,13,TRBV5-1,NA,TRBJ2-7,TRBD1
TGTGCCAGCAGCCCAACACCGGGACAGGCTCCCTACGAGCAGTACTTC,CASSPTPGQAPYEQYF,16,TRBV7-3,once,TRBJ2-7,TRBD1
TGTGCCAGCATTCCCCCCGGGAGAGTGGCGAATGAGCAGTTCTTC,CASIPPGRVANEQFF,15,TRBV28,NA,TRBJ2-1,NA
TGTGCCTCGTCCCCGGACGAAGCTTTCTTT,CASSPDEAFF,10,TRBV30,NA,TRBJ1-1,NA
TGTGCCAGCAGCTTTACAGGGGCTAGGTACGAGCAGTACTTC,CASSFTGARYEQYF,14,TRBV11-2,few,TRBJ2-7,TRBD1
TGTGCCAGCAGTGAGGGCCACCAAGAGACCCAGTACTTC,CASSEGHQETQYF,13,TRBV28,NA,TRBJ2-5,NA
TGTGCCAGCAGGACTGCAGGGGGTAAAGGCACTGAAGCTTTCTTT,CASRTAGGKGTEAFF,15,TRBV2,NA,TRBJ1-1,TRBD1
TGTGCCAGCAGCGGTGGACTGGCAGAACGGGAGCAGTTCTTC,CASSGGLAEREQFF,14,TRBV9,once,TRBJ2-1,NA
TGTGCCAGCAGTTTGCAGGCGCACGGAAACACCATATATTTT,CASSLQAHGNTIYF,14,TRBV7-3,NA,TRBJ1-3,NA
TGTGCCAGCAGCCTTATCCTCCCCCCGGACGGCTTCCACACAGATACGCAGTATTTT,CASSLILPPDGFHTDTQYF,19,TRBV9,NA,TRBJ2-3,NA
TGCGCCAGCAGCCAAGTTGGAACAGGGTCGGGTGAAAAACTGTTTTTT,CASSQVGTGSGEKLFF,16,TRBV4-3,NA,TRBJ1-4,NA
TGTGCCAGCGCTATTACCGTCGGCGGGGAGCTGTTTTTT,CASAITVGGELFF,13,TRBV11-3,NA,TRBJ2-2,NA
TGTGCCAGCAGTGGCAGGGTGGGCGGGGAGCTGTTTTTT,CASSGRVGGELFF,13,TRBV25-1,NA,TRBJ2-2,NA
TGTGCCAGCTCCCGACTAGGCTTGAACGAGCAGTACTTC,CASSRLGLNEQYF,13,TRBV18,NA,TRBJ2-7,NA
TGTGCCAGTAGTATCTTCTCTGGGCGAGGGCGCGAGCAGTACTTC,CASSIFSGRGREQYF,15,TRBV19,NA,TRBJ2-7,NA
TGTGCCACGGCTCGACTAGCGGGAGGGCTAGAGACCCAGTACTTC,CATARLAGGLETQYF,15,TRBV7-2,NA,TRBJ2-5,TRBD2
TGTGCCAGCAGCAGAGAGGGGGGGAGCTTTTCCACAGATACGCAGTATTTT,CASSREGGSFSTDTQYF,17,TRBV7-9,NA,TRBJ2-3,NA
TGTGCCAGCAGCTTAGGAACAGGGCGGGAGCAGTTCTTC,CASSLGTGREQFF,13,TRBV7-9,NA,TRBJ2-1,NA
TGTGCCAGCAGCACCCGGACAGGGAACAATGAGCAGTTCTTC,CASSTRTGNNEQFF,14,TRBV9,NA,TRBJ2-1,TRBD1
TGTGCCAGCAGCTTCGGTCAGGGGGCTAGCAATCAGCCCCAGCATTTT,CASSFGQGASNQPQHF,16,TRBV7-2,NA,TRBJ1-5,TRBD1
TGTGCCAGCAGTTCGGGACTAGCGGGCCCTAGCACAGATACGCAGTATTTT,CASSSGLAGPSTDTQYF,17,TRBV27,NA,TRBJ2-3,TRBD2
TGTGCCAGTAGTACTCCGCCGGACGCTGAAGCTTTCTTT,CASSTPPDAEAFF,13,TRBV19,NA,TRBJ1-1,NA
TGTGCCAGCAGCCCCACTAGCGGCTCCTACAATGAGCAGTTCTTC,CASSPTSGSYNEQFF,15,TRBV7-2,NA,TRBJ2-1,TRBD2
TGTGCCACCAGCAGGACTAGTCTCATCGGGGAGCTGTTTTTT,CATSRTSLIGELFF,14,TRBV15,NA,TRBJ2-2,NA
TGTGCCAGCAGCGTAGAGGGCCACGGCACAGATACGCAGTATTTT,CASSVEGHGTDTQYF,15,TRBV9,NA,TRBJ2-3,NA
TGTGCCAGTAGTACCCCCGGTTCCAGGGGGAACACTGAAGCTTTCTTT,CASSTPGSRGNTEAFF,16,TRBV19,NA,TRBJ1-1,NA
TGCGCCAGGAGGTGCTGCTCTGGAAACACCATATATTTT,CARRCCSGNTIYF,13,TRBV23-1,NA,TRBJ1-3,NA